The present TCR beta chain was sequenced within a study of OX40 agonist ivuxolimab in advanced cancers. Study context: Dosing consisted of intravenous ivuxolimab at 0.01 to 10 mg/kg every 2 weeks. Study-level points and caveats: Which antigen the expanded peripheral T cells recognized is unknown. Some nonresponders additionally presented with little normalized T-cell clonal expansion.

A note on this clone: Its antigen is as yet unknown.

CDR1 and CDR2 from the germline V gene are MNHNS and SASEGT. CDR3 length: 11 amino acids. The V and J ends lost 7 bases and 5 bases respectively, with 7 bases between them. Data came from immunoSEQ multiplex PCR; TCRdb stores just in-frame clones and leaves some out. The data show 67,000 or so clones, about 88% seen once. The input for sequencing was CD4+ or CD8+ T cells sorted from blood, taken in a trial of the OX40 agonist ivuxolimab. The sequence was obtained from an adult with an advanced solid tumor such as melanoma, head and neck, liver or kidney cancer. The chain couples TRBV6-1 to TRBJ2-3, with D uncertain. CDR3 DNA: TGTGCCAGCATTTCCCTAGATACGCAGTATTTT. Its translation: CASISLDTQYF.